This T cell receptor (beta chain) appears in the sequencing data of a study of human T cells and chemical hapten exposure. The ends were cut back, 1 base at V and 8 bases at J, with 9 bases in the middle. CDR1 is LGHDT and CDR2 is YNNKEL in the germline V gene (reference sequence). CDR3 size: 13 residues. General study results and limits: DPC sensitization produced no change in TCRs with frequency above 1 in 1000.

Note on this clonotype: Antigen: not known.

Individual cDNA molecules had unique molecular identifiers attached to them by the library. Authors' data handling: A typical sample had 93,000 or so TCRs, with roughly 20,000 to 690,600 overall. MiXCR, applied by TCRdb to the RACE reads, yields one record per CDR3 protein. Here the V and J calls rest on TCRdb's processing, not on the authors' analysis. The sample yields 130,000 or so distinct CDR3 sequences, approximately 8.3% seen once. Time point of the sample: healthy volunteer bleed at 2 weeks. The total RNA was obtained from whole blood that was not fractionated. The genes are TRBV3-1 and TRBJ2-4; D unresolved. The clonotype was recovered from a male donor in good health. Some clones in this sample may be carry-over from other donors' samples. Sequencing used whole blood. CDR3 nucleotide sequence: TGTGCCAGCAGCCAAGGCAAGGCGCACATTCAGTACTTC. It encodes CASSQGKAHIQYF. Based on the CDR3 plus reference TRBV3-1 and TRBJ2-4, the full variable domain is DTAVSQTPKYLVTQMGNDKSIKCEQNLGHDTMYWYKQDSKKFLKIMFSYNNKELIINETVPNRFSPKSPDKAHLNLHINSLELGDSAVYFCASSQGKAHIQYFGAGTRLSVL.